A selection of T cell receptor beta chains follows, all from one sample in a study of OX40 agonist ivuxolimab in advanced cancers. Sequencing was performed with immunoSEQ multiplex PCR; in TCRdb, only in-frame clones are kept and a portion is missing. The sample includes about 45,000 clones, approximately 91% seen only once; the top ten take approximately 18%. Sequenced material: CD4+ or CD8+ T cells sorted from blood, taken in a trial of the OX40 agonist ivuxolimab. These receptors originate from an adult with an advanced solid tumor such as melanoma, head and neck, liver or kidney cancer. Each CDR3 is given with its conserved first and last residue. A D gene is named only where the DNA matches it firmly. Some rows mark clone size as missing; the rest say once, few, many or name a class of expanded clone.

CDR3nt: TGTGCCAGCAGCTTAATGGGGGGACAGGGGGCCACCTACGAGCAGTACTTC
CDR3aa: CASSLMGGQGATYEQYF
j_gene: TRBJ2-7
d_gene: TRBD1
abundance: .
v_gene: TRBV7-8

CDR3nt: TGTGCCAGCAGCTTAGGGGGCTATGAGCAGTTCTTC
CDR3aa: CASSLGGYEQFF
j_gene: TRBJ2-1
d_gene: .
abundance: once
v_gene: TRBV7-8

CDR3nt: TGCAGCGTTGATGAGGGATCTGAGCAGTACTTC
CDR3aa: CSVDEGSEQYF
j_gene: TRBJ2-7
d_gene: .
abundance: once
v_gene: TRBV29-1

CDR3nt: TGCGCCAGCAGCCAATTTGGGACAGGTCCCGGGGAGCTGTTTTTT
CDR3aa: CASSQFGTGPGELFF
j_gene: TRBJ2-2
d_gene: TRBD1
abundance: .
v_gene: TRBV4-1

CDR3nt: TGCGCCAGCAGCTTGGTTGGGGGCAATGAGCAGTTCTTC
CDR3aa: CASSLVGGNEQFF
j_gene: TRBJ2-1
d_gene: .
abundance: .
v_gene: TRBV5-1

CDR3nt: TGTGCCAGCAGTCAGGGACAGGGCAGCCACAATGAGCAGTTCTTC
CDR3aa: CASSQGQGSHNEQFF
j_gene: TRBJ2-1
d_gene: TRBD1
abundance: .
v_gene: TRBV27

CDR3nt: TGTGCCAGCAGCTGGATCCAGGGCGTTCAAGAGACCCAGTACTTC
CDR3aa: CASSWIQGVQETQYF
j_gene: TRBJ2-5
d_gene: .
abundance: .
v_gene: TRBV5-5

CDR3nt: TGTGCCAGCAGCCAAGAAGGAGCTAGCGGGGGTGGTGAGCAGTTCTTC
CDR3aa: CASSQEGASGGGEQFF
j_gene: TRBJ2-1
d_gene: TRBD2
abundance: .
v_gene: TRBV4-2

CDR3nt: TGTGCCAGTAGTGGCGCTAGCGGAGCCTACGAGCAGTACTTC
CDR3aa: CASSGASGAYEQYF
j_gene: TRBJ2-7
d_gene: TRBD2
abundance: .
v_gene: TRBV19

CDR3nt: TGTGCCAGCAGTGAACGGCTAGCGGACTACTACGAGCAGTACTTC
CDR3aa: CASSERLADYYEQYF
j_gene: TRBJ2-7
d_gene: TRBD2
abundance: .
v_gene: TRBV6-1

CDR3nt: TGTGCCAGCAGTTACTCTCTCTCGAGGGAGACCCAGTACTTC
CDR3aa: CASSYSLSRETQYF
j_gene: TRBJ2-5
d_gene: .
abundance: .
v_gene: TRBV6-5

CDR3nt: TGTGCCAGCAGTTGGGAACTTCCCCCTTTGGACGAGCAGTACTTC
CDR3aa: CASSWELPPLDEQYF
j_gene: TRBJ2-7
d_gene: .
abundance: medium-sized
v_gene: TRBV28

CDR3nt: TGTGCCAGCTCACCAGGTTTCGCGTCCACCGGGGAGCTGTTTTTT
CDR3aa: CASSPGFASTGELFF
j_gene: TRBJ2-2
d_gene: .
abundance: .
v_gene: TRBV18

CDR3nt: TGTGCCAGCAGTTTAAGGGACAGAAACACCATATATTTT
CDR3aa: CASSLRDRNTIYF
j_gene: TRBJ1-3
d_gene: .
abundance: .
v_gene: TRBV7-9

CDR3nt: TGTGCCAGCAGCGTTGGGGGGTTTGCAGATACGCAGTATTTT
CDR3aa: CASSVGGFADTQYF
j_gene: TRBJ2-3
d_gene: .
abundance: .
v_gene: TRBV5-6

CDR3nt: TGCGCCAGCAGCCAAGGGACACCTACTAACTATGGCTACACCTTC
CDR3aa: CASSQGTPTNYGYTF
j_gene: TRBJ1-2
d_gene: .
abundance: .
v_gene: TRBV4-1

CDR3nt: TGTGCCAGCAGACTGGGGACAGGTACCTATGGCTACACCTTC
CDR3aa: CASRLGTGTYGYTF
j_gene: TRBJ1-2
d_gene: TRBD1
abundance: .
v_gene: TRBV28

CDR3nt: TGTGCCAGCAGTGGACTAGCGGGGGGTTACAATGAGCAGTTCTTC
CDR3aa: CASSGLAGGYNEQFF
j_gene: TRBJ2-1
d_gene: TRBD2
abundance: once
v_gene: TRBV6-1

CDR3nt: TGCGCCAGCAGCTTGGCCACCGTATCAGGGGGCACTGAAGCTTTCTTT
CDR3aa: CASSLATVSGGTEAFF
j_gene: TRBJ1-1
d_gene: TRBD1
abundance: .
v_gene: TRBV5-1

CDR3nt: TGTGCCAGCAGCTTGGCCAGAAGTACTACCTACGAGCAGTACTTC
CDR3aa: CASSLARSTTYEQYF
j_gene: TRBJ2-7
d_gene: .
abundance: once
v_gene: TRBV5-6

CDR3nt: TGTGCCAGCAGCGTAGGAGCGGGAGGATATGAGCAGTTCTTC
CDR3aa: CASSVGAGGYEQFF
j_gene: TRBJ2-1
d_gene: TRBD2
abundance: .
v_gene: TRBV9

CDR3nt: TGTGCCAGCAGCCCCCGGACTGAGATCTTGTACAATGAGCAGTTCTTC
CDR3aa: CASSPRTEILYNEQFF
j_gene: TRBJ2-1
d_gene: .
abundance: few
v_gene: TRBV9

CDR3nt: TGTGCCAGCAGTCTTCTGAGGGGGAGCACAGATACGCAGTATTTT
CDR3aa: CASSLLRGSTDTQYF
j_gene: TRBJ2-3
d_gene: .
abundance: .
v_gene: TRBV28

CDR3nt: TGTGCCAGCGGTGAACCGGGACGTTACTCTGGGGCCAACGTCCTGACTTTC
CDR3aa: CASGEPGRYSGANVLTF
j_gene: TRBJ2-6
d_gene: .
abundance: .
v_gene: TRBV28

CDR3nt: TGCAGCGTTGTCCAGGGGTCCTACAATGAGCAGTTCTTC
CDR3aa: CSVVQGSYNEQFF
j_gene: TRBJ2-1
d_gene: .
abundance: .
v_gene: TRBV29-1

CDR3nt: TGTGCCAGCAGTGACTTACCCGGGACTAGCGGGATCCCATATGAGCAGTTCTTC
CDR3aa: CASSDLPGTSGIPYEQFF
j_gene: TRBJ2-1
d_gene: TRBD2
abundance: .
v_gene: TRBV25-1

CDR3nt: TGTGCCAGCGTTGTTGGAGCGGGCACTGAAGCTTTCTTT
CDR3aa: CASVVGAGTEAFF
j_gene: TRBJ1-1
d_gene: .
abundance: few
v_gene: TRBV7-9

CDR3nt: TGTGCCAGCAGCCAACGGGGCAATGAGCAGTTCTTC
CDR3aa: CASSQRGNEQFF
j_gene: TRBJ2-1
d_gene: .
abundance: .
v_gene: TRBV4-2

CDR3nt: TGTGCCAGCAGTTTTTGGGGCTCCTACGAGCAGTACTTC
CDR3aa: CASSFWGSYEQYF
j_gene: TRBJ2-7
d_gene: .
abundance: once
v_gene: TRBV27

CDR3nt: TGTGCCAGCAGCTTGACCGGGGGCGCTTACAATGAGCAGTTCTTC
CDR3aa: CASSLTGGAYNEQFF
j_gene: TRBJ2-1
d_gene: .
abundance: .
v_gene: TRBV5-5

CDR3nt: TGCACCAGCAGCCAAGTAAGCTGGGAGTCGGGTTACAATGAGCAGTTCTTC
CDR3aa: CTSSQVSWESGYNEQFF
j_gene: TRBJ2-1
d_gene: .
abundance: .
v_gene: TRBV1

CDR3nt: TGTGCCAGCAGAGTTCCAGGGAAAGAGACCCAGTACTTC
CDR3aa: CASRVPGKETQYF
j_gene: TRBJ2-5
d_gene: .
abundance: .
v_gene: TRBV28

CDR3nt: TGCGCCAGCAGCCAAGTTTACGGCTCCTACGAGCAGTACTTC
CDR3aa: CASSQVYGSYEQYF
j_gene: TRBJ2-7
d_gene: .
abundance: .
v_gene: TRBV4-1

CDR3nt: TGTGCCAGCAGTCTTCACCCACTCAGACAGCCTCAAGAGGATACGCAGTATTTT
CDR3aa: CASSLHPLRQPQEDTQYF
j_gene: TRBJ2-3
d_gene: .
abundance: .
v_gene: TRBV27

CDR3nt: TGTGCCACCAACTACGAGCAGTACTTC
CDR3aa: CATNYEQYF
j_gene: TRBJ2-7
d_gene: .
abundance: .
v_gene: TRBV6-1

CDR3nt: TGTGCCAGCAGCGAGGGACAGGGATTTCGTCAGCCCCAGCATTTT
CDR3aa: CASSEGQGFRQPQHF
j_gene: TRBJ1-5
d_gene: TRBD1
abundance: .
v_gene: TRBV28

CDR3nt: TGTGCCAGTAGTACTGGACCCCAAGGGGAGCAGTACTTC
CDR3aa: CASSTGPQGEQYF
j_gene: TRBJ2-7
d_gene: .
abundance: .
v_gene: TRBV19

CDR3nt: TGTGCCAGCTCGGATAGCGGGAGCTCCTACGAGCAGTACTTC
CDR3aa: CASSDSGSSYEQYF
j_gene: TRBJ2-7
d_gene: TRBD2
abundance: few
v_gene: TRBV7-9

CDR3nt: TGTGCCAGCAGCTTAGCAGGAGGGAACACTGAAGCTTTCTTT
CDR3aa: CASSLAGGNTEAFF
j_gene: TRBJ1-1
d_gene: .
abundance: once
v_gene: TRBV11-1

CDR3nt: TGTGCCAGCAGCCGGGCGGGGTACCAAGAGACCCAGTACTTC
CDR3aa: CASSRAGYQETQYF
j_gene: TRBJ2-5
d_gene: .
abundance: .
v_gene: TRBV11-1

CDR3nt: TGTGCCAGCAGCTTGACGGAAAACCCCACCGTCTCGGACGGCCCTCATCAGCCCCAGCATTTT
CDR3aa: CASSLTENPTVSDGPHQPQHF
j_gene: TRBJ1-5
d_gene: .
abundance: .
v_gene: TRBV7-8

CDR3nt: TGCGCCAGCAGCCAAGATCGGGCTGAAGCTTTCTTT
CDR3aa: CASSQDRAEAFF
j_gene: TRBJ1-1
d_gene: .
abundance: .
v_gene: TRBV4-1

CDR3nt: TGTGCCAGTAGTACCTTATCTCACAATGAGCAGTTCTTC
CDR3aa: CASSTLSHNEQFF
j_gene: TRBJ2-1
d_gene: .
abundance: .
v_gene: TRBV19

CDR3nt: TGTGCCTGGAGTTCGCTAGCGGGCACCGGGGAGCTGTTTTTT
CDR3aa: CAWSSLAGTGELFF
j_gene: TRBJ2-2
d_gene: TRBD2
abundance: .
v_gene: TRBV30

CDR3nt: TGTGCCAGTAGATCTGGGGGCACTGAAGCTTTCTTT
CDR3aa: CASRSGGTEAFF
j_gene: TRBJ1-1
d_gene: .
abundance: .
v_gene: TRBV19

CDR3nt: TGTGCCAGCAGTGACCGGGGGGCGGTTTCACCCCTCCACTTT
CDR3aa: CASSDRGAVSPLHF
j_gene: TRBJ1-6
d_gene: .
abundance: .
v_gene: TRBV6-5

CDR3nt: TGTGCCAGCAGTATAGATACGCAGTATTTT
CDR3aa: CASSIDTQYF
j_gene: TRBJ2-3
d_gene: .
abundance: .
v_gene: TRBV6-6

CDR3nt: TGTGCCAGCACCCGACAGGACTCCTACGAGCAGTACTTC
CDR3aa: CASTRQDSYEQYF
j_gene: TRBJ2-7
d_gene: .
abundance: .
v_gene: TRBV2

CDR3nt: TGTGCCAGCAGCCCAGCGAGCGGGGGGGCCTGGGAGACCCAGTACTTC
CDR3aa: CASSPASGGAWETQYF
j_gene: TRBJ2-5
d_gene: TRBD2
abundance: .
v_gene: TRBV7-9

CDR3nt: TGTGCCAGCTCACCGCGGGGAGGTCGAGAGACCCAGTACTTC
CDR3aa: CASSPRGGRETQYF
j_gene: TRBJ2-5
d_gene: .
abundance: .
v_gene: TRBV18